A selection of T cell receptor beta chains follows, all from one sample in a study of control samples from healthy donors and cancer patients. The table came from immunoSEQ multiplex PCR; TCRdb's copy has only in-frame clones and leaves some out. The sample holds roughly 24,000 clones, about 81% seen once. What was sequenced was PBMCs. These receptor sequences come from a man in his 60s with colorectal cancer. CDR3s include the opening cysteine and the closing phenylalanine or tryptophan. Each record gives: J gene, D gene, clone size, V gene, CDR3 DNA, CDR3 protein. D genes are given only for firm matches. For some rows the clone size is stated as once, few or many, or as a class when expanded; others skip it.

TRBJ2-5,TRBD2,-,TRBV2,TGTGCCAGCAGGATCTCAGGGACTAGCGTAGAGACCCAGTACTTC,CASRISGTSVETQYF
TRBJ1-2,TRBD1,-,TRBV5-1,TGCGCCAGCAGTCCCTCGGGACAGGTCTATGGCTACACCTTC,CASSPSGQVYGYTF
TRBJ2-1,-,-,TRBV6-1,TGTGCCAGCAGTGAATTTGGGGCCCTCAATGAGCAGTTCTTC,CASSEFGALNEQFF
TRBJ2-2,-,-,TRBV6-5,TGTGCCAGCGGCGGACATTACACCGGGGAGCTGTTTTTT,CASGGHYTGELFF
TRBJ1-1,-,-,TRBV2,TGTGCCAGCACTATGACGGTTCAACCTGAAGCTTTCTTT,CASTMTVQPEAFF
TRBJ1-3,-,-,TRBV4-1,TGCGCCAGCAGCCAAGTAGGAAACACCATATATTTT,CASSQVGNTIYF
TRBJ2-1,-,medium-sized,TRBV2,TGTGCCAGCAGTGACAGGGGATCCTACAATGAGCAGTTCTTC,CASSDRGSYNEQFF
TRBJ1-2,TRBD1,once,TRBV3-1/TRBV3-2,TGTGCCAGCAGCTCCAGGGGACAGATATATGGCTACACCTTC,CASSSRGQIYGYTF
TRBJ2-1,TRBD1,-,TRBV19,TGTGCCAGTAGCCCAAAGGACAGGGGGAGATACAATGAGCAGTTCTTC,CASSPKDRGRYNEQFF
TRBJ1-2,TRBD1,-,TRBV6-2/TRBV6-3,TGTGCCAGCAGTCGACAGGGGTACGGCTACACCTTC,CASSRQGYGYTF
TRBJ2-2,-,-,TRBV9,TGTGCCAGCAGCGTTTCGGGGAACACCGGGGAGCTGTTTTTT,CASSVSGNTGELFF
TRBJ1-1,TRBD1,-,TRBV28,TGTGCCAGCAGCTCCCTGTCCGAGGGGGCAACTGAAGCTTTCTTT,CASSSLSEGATEAFF
TRBJ1-1,-,-,TRBV19,TGTGCCAGTACCCCGACAGCGAACACTGAAGCTTTCTTT,CASTPTANTEAFF
TRBJ2-3,-,-,TRBV7-8,TGTGCCAGCATCCCCCTCAGGGAGTGGGGAGATACGCAGTATTTT,CASIPLREWGDTQYF
TRBJ1-6,-,-,TRBV10-3,TGTGCCATCAGTGGGACCGCCGGGGGGAATTCACCCCTCCACTTT,CAISGTAGGNSPLHF
TRBJ2-3,TRBD2,-,TRBV10-1,TGCGCCAGCAGTAGCGGGGGCCTCACAGATACGCAGTATTTT,CASSSGGLTDTQYF
TRBJ1-3,-,-,TRBV19,TGTGCCAGTAGCCCGTCCGGGATTGGAAACACCATATATTTT,CASSPSGIGNTIYF
TRBJ1-1,-,-,TRBV24-1,TGTGCCACCAGTGATTTGTGGACCACTGAAGCTTTCTTT,CATSDLWTTEAFF
TRBJ1-1,-,-,TRBV5-8,TGTGCCAGCAGCTTGGGTGTCAGCAAGAACACTGAAGCTTTCTTT,CASSLGVSKNTEAFF
TRBJ1-2,-,-,TRBV6-6,TGTGCCAGCAGTAGGGAGGCCTATGGCTACACCTTC,CASSREAYGYTF
TRBJ1-2,-,-,TRBV14,TGTGCCAGCAGCCAAGATTACTATGACCTCTATGGCTACACCTTC,CASSQDYYDLYGYTF
TRBJ2-3,TRBD2,-,TRBV29-1,TGCAGCGTACGGACTAGCGGGGCCACAGATACGCAGTATTTT,CSVRTSGATDTQYF
TRBJ2-1,-,-,TRBV6-5,TGTGCCAGCAGGGGGGAGGGGGCATCCTACAATGAGCAGTTCTTC,CASRGEGASYNEQFF
TRBJ2-5,-,-,TRBV6-6,TGTGCCAGCAGTTACCGAGAGACCCAGTACTTC,CASSYRETQYF
TRBJ1-4,-,-,TRBV4-1,TGCGCCAGCAGCCTCTGGGGAACTAATGAAAAACTGTTTTTT,CASSLWGTNEKLFF
TRBJ2-2,-,-,TRBV19,TGTGCCAGTAGTATAGTGGGGACCGGGGAGCTGTTTTTT,CASSIVGTGELFF
TRBJ1-6,-,-,TRBV19,TGTGCCAGCAAATACGGGGGAGAAGGGAATTCACCCCTCCACTTT,CASKYGGEGNSPLHF
TRBJ1-1,-,-,TRBV2,TGTGCCAGCAGTGAAGCACCAGGGATCAACTTTGAAGCTTTCTTT,CASSEAPGINFEAFF
TRBJ2-1,-,once,TRBV3-1/TRBV3-2,TGTGCCAGCAGCGAATTTAATGAGCAGTTCTTC,CASSEFNEQFF
TRBJ2-5,TRBD1,-,TRBV9,TGTGCCAGCAGCCCCCTAACAGGGGGCAGGGAGACCCAGTACTTC,CASSPLTGGRETQYF
TRBJ2-5,TRBD1,-,TRBV29-1,TGCAGCGCCCCTGGGCAGGTCAGGGGGCGTGAGGAGACCCAGTACTTC,CSAPGQVRGREETQYF
TRBJ2-6,TRBD1,once,TRBV5-1,TGCGCCAGCAGTCGCGGGACAGGGGAAGGCGGGGCCAACGTCCTGACTTTC,CASSRGTGEGGANVLTF
TRBJ2-3,-,-,TRBV5-8,TGTGCCAGCAGCCCCCGACCCGGACAGCGCACAGATACGCAGTATTTT,CASSPRPGQRTDTQYF
TRBJ2-3,TRBD2,once,TRBV27,TGTGCCAGCAGTCCTCGGACTAGCGGGTTCTTCACAGATACGCAGTATTTT,CASSPRTSGFFTDTQYF
TRBJ1-4,-,-,TRBV30,TGTGCCTGGAGTGTACAATCAGGAGGGCCAAGTGAAAAACTGTTTTTT,CAWSVQSGGPSEKLFF
TRBJ1-2,-,-,TRBV19,TGTGCCAGTAGTGACCATCTCTATGGCTACACCTTC,CASSDHLYGYTF
TRBJ1-1,-,medium-sized,TRBV12-2,TGTGCAAGTCGCTTAGCGGGACAGCGAATGAACACTGAAGCTTTCTTT,CASRLAGQRMNTEAFF
TRBJ1-4,-,-,TRBV2,TGTGCCAGCAGATCCAGCGGGGAAAAACTGTTTTTT,CASRSSGEKLFF
TRBJ1-4,-,-,TRBV10-3,TGTGCCATCAGTGACACAGCCAATGGAGTTGAAAAACTGTTTTTT,CAISDTANGVEKLFF
TRBJ2-2,-,once,TRBV9,TGTGCCAGCAGCCCCACTGTCACCGGGGAGCTGTTTTTT,CASSPTVTGELFF
TRBJ1-5,-,-,TRBV6-5,TGTGCCAGCAGGACAGATAATAGCAATCAGCCCCAGCATTTT,CASRTDNSNQPQHF